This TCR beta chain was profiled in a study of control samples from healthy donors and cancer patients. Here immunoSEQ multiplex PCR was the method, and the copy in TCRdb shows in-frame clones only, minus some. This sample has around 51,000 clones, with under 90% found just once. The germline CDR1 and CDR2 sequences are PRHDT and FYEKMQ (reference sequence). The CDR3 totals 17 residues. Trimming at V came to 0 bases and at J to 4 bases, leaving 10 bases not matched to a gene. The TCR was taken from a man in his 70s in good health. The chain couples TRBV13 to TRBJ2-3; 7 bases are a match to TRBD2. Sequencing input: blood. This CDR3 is CASSLGIGGSDPDTQYF. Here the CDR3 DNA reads TGTGCCAGCAGCTTAGGTATTGGCGGGAGCGATCCAGATACGCAGTATTTT.